This T cell receptor beta chain originates from a study of CD8 T cells in ankylosing spondylitis. Germline V gives CDR1 SEHNR, CDR2 FQNEAQ (reference sequence). Deletions cut 2 bases from V and 4 bases from J, with 14 bases between. This CDR3 has 15 amino acids. One entry per CDR3 protein, called by TCRdb with MiXCR from the 5' RACE reads. The sample carries 300,000 to 400,000 distinct CDR3 sequences, approximately 20% recorded once. There are a few counts of this clonotype. Its antigen remains unidentified. Findings of the study overall: A TCR beta motif made of fewer than ten highly homologous variants seemed typical of ankylosing spondylitis blood.

The receptor was isolated from a male donor with ankylosing spondylitis. Input material: blood, either unsorted or a sorted T cell fraction (not recorded which). This chain joins TRBV7-9 and TRBJ2-5; D is unresolved. The CDR3 loop is CASSLYLRITETQYF. The CDR3 bases are TGTGCCAGCAGCTTATACCTCAGAATCACAGAGACCCAGTACTTC.